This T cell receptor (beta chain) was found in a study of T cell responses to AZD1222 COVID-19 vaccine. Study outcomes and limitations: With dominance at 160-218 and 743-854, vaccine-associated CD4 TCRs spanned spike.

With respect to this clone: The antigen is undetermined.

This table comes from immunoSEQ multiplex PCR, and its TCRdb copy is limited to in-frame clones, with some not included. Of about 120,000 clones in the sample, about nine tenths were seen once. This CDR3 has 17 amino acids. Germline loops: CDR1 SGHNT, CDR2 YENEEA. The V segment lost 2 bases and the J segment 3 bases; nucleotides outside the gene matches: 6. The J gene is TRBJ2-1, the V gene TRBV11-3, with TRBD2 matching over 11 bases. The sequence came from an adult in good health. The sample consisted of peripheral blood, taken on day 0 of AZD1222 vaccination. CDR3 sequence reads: CASSLLGTSGIYNEQFF. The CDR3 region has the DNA TGTGCCAGCAGCTTATTGGGGACTAGCGGTATCTACAATGAGCAGTTCTTC.